Below, 17 T cell receptor beta chains from the same sample are listed, as sequenced in a study of blood T cells in healthy people across ages. Then a second PCR, running about 6 to 11 cycles, was carried out with a sample-barcoded 5' primer and a J-beta primer mix. TCRdb reanalysed the 5' RACE reads using MiXCR and keeps one entry per CDR3 protein. The sample records approximately 1.5 million distinct CDR3 sequences, 42% being singletons. The sample taken for sequencing was blood. The receptors were sampled from a woman younger than 30 in good health.

CDR3 DNA: TGTGCCAGCAGCGTAGCGAGGGTTGGCTACGAGCAGTACTTC. Translating it yields CASSVARVGYEQYF. The rearrangement links TRBV9 to TRBJ2-7; TRBD2 might be the D (5 bases). CDR3 length equals 14 residues. V was cut by 0 bases and J by 3 bases, with 10 bases left in between. Germline assignment: CDR1 SGDLS and CDR2 YYNGEE.

The chain recombines TRBV20-1 with TRBJ1-5; the D gene is possibly TRBD1 (5 bases). The V and J ends lost 5 bases and 0 bases respectively, with 11 bases between them. Germline values: CDR1 DFQATT, CDR2 SNEGSKA (reference sequence). This CDR3 region has 14 residues. The CDR3 reads CSAQTDYSNQPQHF. As DNA, the CDR3 is TGCAGTGCTCAGACAGACTATAGCAATCAGCCCCAGCATTTT.

CDR3 sequence: CASSKIGGRSSYEQYF. CDR3 sequence (DNA): TGTGCCAGCAGTAAAATAGGCGGGAGGTCTTCCTACGAGCAGTACTTC. The J gene is TRBJ2-7, the V gene TRBV27, with 8 bases matching TRBD2. The CDR3 is 16 amino acids. Germline CDR1 is MNHEY and CDR2 is SMNVEV (reference sequence). Trimming cost V 5 bases and J 1 base; bases outside gene matches: 10.

This chain links TRBV12-3 or TRBV12-4 with TRBJ1-2, with D perhaps TRBD1 (5 bases). V was trimmed by 1 base and J by 4 bases, leaving 10 bases between them. The CDR3 is 14 amino acids. CDR3 amino acids: CASSLGGSVYGYTF. The CDR3 DNA reads TGTGCCAGCAGTTTAGGGGGCTCGGTCTATGGCTACACCTTC.

This clonotype was detected only a few times. This chain joins TRBV29-1 and TRBJ1-2, with D unresolved. V shed 0 bases and J shed 6 bases, with 8 bases lying between them. This CDR3 has 12 amino acids. CDR1 SQVTM and CDR2 ANQGSEA come from the germline V gene. The CDR3 nucleotides are TGCAGCGTTGAAGATCCGCCCAATGGCTACACCTTC. Its translation: CSVEDPPNGYTF. Filled out from reference TRBV29-1 and TRBJ1-2, the complete variable domain reads SAVISQKPSRDICQRGTSLTIQCQVDSQVTMMFWYRQQPGQSLTLIATANQGSEATYESGFVIDKFPISRPNLTFSTLTVSNMSPEDSSIYLCSVEDPPNGYTFGSGTRLTVV.

This clonotype was seen a few times. The V and J genes are TRBV4-1 and TRBJ2-1, with TRBD2 matching over 12 bases. Unmatched junction bases numbered 13, after V lost 8 bases and J lost 8 bases. From germline, CDR1 is MGHRA and CDR2 YSYEKL. The CDR3 totals 16 residues. The CDR3: CASQDPSGGGFDEQFF. The DNA for the CDR3 is TGCGCCAGCCAAGATCCTAGCGGGGGGGGCTTTGATGAGCAGTTCTTC.

The rearrangement links TRBV5-1 to TRBJ2-3; no reliable D call. V lost 3 bases and J 6 bases, leaving 14 bases between the germline ends. Germline V gene sequence: CDR1 SGHRS, CDR2 YFSETQ. The CDR3 extends over 14 amino acids. CDR3 in amino acids: CASSSQDRRDTQYF. The DNA for the CDR3 is TGCGCCAGCAGCTCCCAGGACCGCCGGGATACGCAGTATTTT. Variable domain in full (rest from reference TRBV5-1 and TRBJ2-3): KAGVTQTPRYLIKTRGQQVTLSCSPISGHRSVSWYQQTPGQGLQFLFEYFSETQRNKGNFPGRFSGRQFSNSRSEMNVSTLELGDSALYLCASSSQDRRDTQYFGPGTRLTVL.

This rearrangement joins TRBV20-1 to TRBJ2-2; TRBD1 agrees at 9 bases. CDR3 size: 16 residues. Trimming cost V 6 bases and J 4 bases; bases outside gene matches: 12. Germline loops: CDR1 DFQATT, CDR2 SNEGSKA (reference sequence). CDR3 DNA sequence: TGCAGTGCCACCTCCGGGACAGGGTTGATCACCGGGGAGCTGTTTTTT. It translates to CSATSGTGLITGELFF.

The chain carries TRBV6-8 and TRBJ2-3; tentatively, D is TRBD1 or TRBD2 (5 bases each). The CDR3 sequence is 18 residues long. Trimming removed 2 bases at V and 1 base at J, with 19 bases between. Germline V gives CDR1 MNHGY, CDR2 SAAAGT. As DNA, the CDR3 is TGTGCCAGCAGTTACCAACCGGGACCCCTGGCGTGCACAGATACGCAGTATTTT. Translation gives CASSYQPGPLACTDTQYF.

This chain joins TRBV20-1 and TRBJ2-1, with 7 nucleotides matching TRBD2. Trimming took 3 bases from V and 10 from J; bases not matched to a gene: 12. Germline V lookup: CDR1 DFQATT, CDR2 SNEGSKA (reference sequence). The CDR3 runs 14 residues. CDR3 coding DNA: TGCAGTGCTAGCCCGGGACTACTAAGCTACGAGCAGTTCTTC. It specifies CSASPGLLSYEQFF.

This clonotype was counted a few times. This rearrangement joins TRBV29-1 to TRBJ2-4; TRBD2 aligns across 11 bases. Matching the DNA end better, TRBJ2-5 makes the J call doubtful. Germline V gene lookup returns CDR1 SQVTM and CDR2 ANQGSEA. This CDR3 is built from 13 residues. CDR3: CSLGTSGQETQYF. The CDR3 DNA reads TGCAGCTTAGGGACTAGCGGACAAGAGACCCAGTACTTC.

The chain uses TRBV29-1 and TRBJ2-7, with D unclear. This CDR3 region has 12 residues. V lost 6 bases, J lost 7 bases, and 16 bases lay in between. CDR1 SQVTM and CDR2 ANQGSEA come from the germline V gene. The CDR3 sequence: CSVISVGNEQYF. DNA of the CDR3: TGCAGCGTCATCTCCGTCGGAAATGAGCAGTACTTC.

This clonotype appeared a few times. V usage is TRBV27 and J usage is TRBJ2-3; possible D gene TRBD2, 6 bases. CDR1 and CDR2 (germline): MNHEY, SMNVEV (reference sequence). Trimming stripped 5 bases from V and 0 bases from J, with 9 bases between. The CDR3 loop spans 14 amino acids. The CDR3, as DNA: TGTGCCAGCAGTGTAGCGGATAGCACAGATACGCAGTATTTT. It specifies CASSVADSTDTQYF.

The rearrangement joins TRBV6-2 or TRBV6-3 to TRBJ2-7, with D hard to call. The V end lost 2 bases, the J end lost 8 bases, and 10 bases lay between the germline ends. The CDR3 loop spans 12 amino acids. Germline CDR1 MNHEY, CDR2 SVGEGT. In nucleotides, the CDR3 is TGTGCCAGCAGTTACCCGTCACGGCAGCAGTACTTC. Amino acids: CASSYPSRQQYF.

This clonotype was picked up one time. This chain uses TRBV4-3 with TRBJ1-2, with 8 bases identical to TRBD1. This CDR3 contains 16 residues. The V and J ends lost 1 base and 4 bases, in that order; junction bases with no gene match: 8. Per the germline V gene, CDR1 is LGHNA and CDR2 is YSLEER. CDR3 loop: CASSQGTPGGGYGYTF. DNA of the CDR3: TGCGCCAGCAGCCAAGGGACCCCAGGGGGCGGCTATGGCTACACCTTC.

The gene calls are TRBV6-6 and TRBJ2-1; D is possibly TRBD1 or TRBD2 (5 bases each). V was pared by 2 bases and J by 8 bases, with 19 bases between. CDR1 and CDR2 (germline): MNHNY, SVGAGI (reference sequence). The CDR3 has 16 amino acids. The CDR3 loop is CASSYPDRTPRDEQFF. The CDR3 DNA sequence: TGTGCCAGCAGTTACCCCGACAGAACCCCGCGGGATGAGCAGTTCTTC.

This clonotype was seen a single time. The V gene is TRBV15, the J gene TRBJ1-1; 7 bases match TRBD1. The CDR3 contains 14 residues. CDR1 is LNHNV and CDR2 is YYDKDF in the germline V gene (reference sequence). V was clipped by 2 bases and J by 3 bases; unmatched bases: 3. The CDR3 DNA sequence: TGTGCCACCAGCAGAAGGACAGGAGACACTGAAGCTTTCTTT. This translates into CATSRRTGDTEAFF.